This TCR beta chain was captured in a study of blood T cell repertoires in COVID-19. Study details: Samples representing acute and convalescent COVID-19 were sourced from the United States, Italy and Spain. PBMCs, B-cell-depleted T cells, or T cells were the source of the cDNA or gDNA that made up the material.

The germline V gene has CDR1 MNHEY and CDR2 SVGAGI. Trimming cost V 7 bases and J 1 base, with 13 bases left between them. The CDR3 contains 14 residues. Per the authors' pipeline: Using reference gene primer amplification, nucleated cell counts were estimated. Some clones are missing from TCRdb's copy, which holds only in-frame ones; the method was immunoSEQ multiplex PCR. V, J and clone size are taken as reported in that table, and D and trimming were inferred from the DNA itself. The repertoire holds around 480,000 clones, with 70% to 90% as singletons. The receptor was derived from a woman in her forties or fifties with COVID-19, enrolled during active disease. Sequencing input: peripheral blood. V and J are TRBV6-5 and TRBJ1-1; D is uncertain. DNA for the CDR3: TGTGCCAGCATCGAAGGCGCAGGGAACACTGAAGCTTTCTTT. Encoded protein: CASIEGAGNTEAFF.